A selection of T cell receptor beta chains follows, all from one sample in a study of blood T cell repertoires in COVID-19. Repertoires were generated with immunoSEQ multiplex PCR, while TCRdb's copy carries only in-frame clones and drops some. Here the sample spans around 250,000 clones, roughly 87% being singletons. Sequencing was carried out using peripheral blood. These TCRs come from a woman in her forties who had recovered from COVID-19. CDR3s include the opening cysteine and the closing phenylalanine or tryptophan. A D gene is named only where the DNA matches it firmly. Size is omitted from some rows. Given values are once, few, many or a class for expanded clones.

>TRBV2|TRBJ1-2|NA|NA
CASSELSYGYTF
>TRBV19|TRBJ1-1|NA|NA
CASSIRGSGTEAFF
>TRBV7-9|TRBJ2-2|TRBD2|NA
CASRPGLANTGELFF
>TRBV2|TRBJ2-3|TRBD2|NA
CASSFHRLAGTDTQYF
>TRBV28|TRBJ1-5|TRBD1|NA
CASTWLGTENQPQHF
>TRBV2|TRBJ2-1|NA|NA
CAGRTDNEQFF
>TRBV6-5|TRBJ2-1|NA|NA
CATQAEAYNEQFF
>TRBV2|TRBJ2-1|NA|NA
CATETSSYNEQFF
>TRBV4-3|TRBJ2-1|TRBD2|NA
CASSLLAGGHEQFF
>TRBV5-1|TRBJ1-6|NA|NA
CASSLGTGDNSPLHF
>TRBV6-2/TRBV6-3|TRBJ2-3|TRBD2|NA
CASSYPVRRAGATDTQYF
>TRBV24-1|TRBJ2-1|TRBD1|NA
CATSDPRQGVHNEQFF
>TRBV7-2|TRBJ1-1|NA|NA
CASSSDSTEAFF
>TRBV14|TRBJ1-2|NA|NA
CASSQDYFPGGGYTF
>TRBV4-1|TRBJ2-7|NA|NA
CASSQASPLDYEQYF
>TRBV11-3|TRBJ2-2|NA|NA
CASSRTGFGELFF
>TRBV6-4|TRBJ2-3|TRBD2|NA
CASSATSADTQYF
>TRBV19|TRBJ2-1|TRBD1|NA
CASSTAQGAQFF
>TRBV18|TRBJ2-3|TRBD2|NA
CASSPTGLAGGEQYF
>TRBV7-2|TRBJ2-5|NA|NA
CASRAGPKETQYF
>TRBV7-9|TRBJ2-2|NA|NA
CASSLDTNTGELFF
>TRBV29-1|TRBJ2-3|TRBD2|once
CSVTLAGRTDTQYF
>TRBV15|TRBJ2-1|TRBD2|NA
CATSRDSLGLGGGSGNEQFF
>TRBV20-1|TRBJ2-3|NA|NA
CSASLGGAPDTQYF
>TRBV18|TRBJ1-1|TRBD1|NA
CASSRDRGVSEAFF
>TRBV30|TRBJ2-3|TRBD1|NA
CAWSRGIADTQYF
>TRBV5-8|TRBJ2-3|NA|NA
CASSLRGSTDTQYF
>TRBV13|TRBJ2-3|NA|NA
CATAQGTTDTQYF
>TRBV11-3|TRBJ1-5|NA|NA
CASSPGVPVAQHF
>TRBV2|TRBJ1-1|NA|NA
CAGNAVGRESEAFF
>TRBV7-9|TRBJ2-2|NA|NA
CASSLTGEAANTGELFF
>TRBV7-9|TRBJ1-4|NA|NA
CASSLVQGGEKLFF
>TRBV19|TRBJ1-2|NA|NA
CASSIAAPTSGGYTF
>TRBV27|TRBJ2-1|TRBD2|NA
CASSPGTSGRSYNEQFF
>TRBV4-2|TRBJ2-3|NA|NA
CASSQRDSDTQYF
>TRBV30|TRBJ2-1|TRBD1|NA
CAWSKDRVDEQFF
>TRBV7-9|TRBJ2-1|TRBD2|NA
CASSRTTGTSSHNEQFF
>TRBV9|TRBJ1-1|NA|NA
CASSPLRGNTEAFF
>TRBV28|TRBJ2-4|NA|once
CASSGGDVDIQYF
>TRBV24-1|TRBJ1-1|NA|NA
CATSERTANTEAFF
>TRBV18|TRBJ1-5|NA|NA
CASSGRDQPQHF
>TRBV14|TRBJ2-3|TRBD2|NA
CASSQLGGSDTQYF
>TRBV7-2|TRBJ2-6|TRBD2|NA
CASSLTSGRGSGANVLTF
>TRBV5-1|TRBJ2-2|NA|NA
CASSSNRAGELFF
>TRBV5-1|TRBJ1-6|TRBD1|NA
CASSRETGQSNSPLHF
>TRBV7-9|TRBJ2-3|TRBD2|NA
CASSSAPMAGGYRDTQYF
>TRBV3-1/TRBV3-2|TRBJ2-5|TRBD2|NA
CASSQDGAGGLGETQYF
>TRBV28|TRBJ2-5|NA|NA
CASEEGVGETQYF
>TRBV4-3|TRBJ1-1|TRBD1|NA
CASSQDALGQGNEAFF
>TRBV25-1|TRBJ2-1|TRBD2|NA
CASSEWGGRGHNEQFF
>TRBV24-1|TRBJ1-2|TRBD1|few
CATAGDRGSGYTF
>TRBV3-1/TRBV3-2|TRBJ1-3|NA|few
CASGGNTIYF
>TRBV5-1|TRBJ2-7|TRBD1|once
CASSLDRGQYYEQYF
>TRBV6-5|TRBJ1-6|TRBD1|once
CASSYATGAGYSPLHF
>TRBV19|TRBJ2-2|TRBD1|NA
CASSHRTGGIGELFF
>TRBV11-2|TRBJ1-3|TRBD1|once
CASSFGQGAGNTIYF
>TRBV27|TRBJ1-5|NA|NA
CASYRVRSFWPQHF
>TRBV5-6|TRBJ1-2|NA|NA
CASSLGDPGPYGYTF
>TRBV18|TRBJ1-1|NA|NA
CASSSTTGVNTEAFF
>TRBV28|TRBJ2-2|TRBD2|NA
CASSLASGGTGELFF